The present T cell receptor beta chain was sequenced within a study of CD8 T cells in Susac syndrome. Losses at the gene ends were 3 bases for V and 4 bases for J; bases not matched to a gene: 9. The CDR3 length is 14 residues. Germline CDR1 and CDR2: DFQATT and SNEGSKA (reference sequence). With random hexamers, roughly 0.45 to 1 ug RNA was reverse transcribed. A multiplex approach, immunoSEQ multiplex PCR, amplified TCR beta CDR3 across 54 Vbeta and 13 Jbeta. Each CDR3 protein is one row after TCRdb ran MiXCR on the immunoSEQ multiplex PCR reads. There are fewer than 300,000 distinct CDR3 sequences in the sample; 85% occur only once, and around 0.11% lies in the top ten. It was treatment-naive patients with stable or active relapsing-remitting disease who made up the multiple sclerosis controls. Through negative isolation, CD4+ and CD8+ T cells were obtained, while TEMRA cells were enriched using FACS.

The TCR originated in a human donor with multiple sclerosis. The J gene is TRBJ2-7, the V gene TRBV20-1; 7 bases are shared with TRBD2. Sequencing was done on a sample of CD8+ T cells from PBMCs. The CDR3, as DNA: TGCAGTGCTAGTTCTAGCGGCTCTCTTTACGAGCAGTACTTC. This sequence encodes CSASSSGSLYEQYF.